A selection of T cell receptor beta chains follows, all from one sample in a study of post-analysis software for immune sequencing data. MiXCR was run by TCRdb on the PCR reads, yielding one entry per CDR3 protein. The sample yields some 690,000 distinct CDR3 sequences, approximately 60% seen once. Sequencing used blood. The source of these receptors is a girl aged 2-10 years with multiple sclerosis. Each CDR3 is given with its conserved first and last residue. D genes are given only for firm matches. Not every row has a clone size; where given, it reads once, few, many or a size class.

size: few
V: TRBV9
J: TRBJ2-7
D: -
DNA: TGTGCCAGCAGCGTAGATGCCGCGGAGGCCTACGAGCAGTACTTC
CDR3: CASSVDAAEAYEQYF

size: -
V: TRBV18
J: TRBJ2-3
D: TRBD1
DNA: TGTGCCAGCTCACGTTCCGGGACAGTTAACACAGATACGCAGTATTTT
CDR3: CASSRSGTVNTDTQYF

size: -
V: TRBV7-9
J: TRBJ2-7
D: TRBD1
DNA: TGTGCCAGCAGCGCGGGACAGGCAACCTACGAGCAGTACTTC
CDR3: CASSAGQATYEQYF

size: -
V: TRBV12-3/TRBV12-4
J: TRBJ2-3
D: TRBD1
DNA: TGTGCCAGCAGCGACCCGGACAGGGGGCATGGCACAGATACGCAGTATTTT
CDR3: CASSDPDRGHGTDTQYF

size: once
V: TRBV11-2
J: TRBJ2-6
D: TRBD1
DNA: TGTGCCAGCAGCTTAGGAGGACAGGGGGCACGGGGGGCCAACGTCCTGACTTTC
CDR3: CASSLGGQGARGANVLTF

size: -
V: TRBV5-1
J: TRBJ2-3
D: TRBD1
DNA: TGCGCCAGCAGCCCGGGCCCTCCAGGGGGAGATACGCAGTATTTT
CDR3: CASSPGPPGGDTQYF

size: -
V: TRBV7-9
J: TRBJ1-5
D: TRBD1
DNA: TGTGCCAGCAGCTTAGGAACAGGGGGCGATAGCAATCAGCCCCAGCATTTT
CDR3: CASSLGTGGDSNQPQHF

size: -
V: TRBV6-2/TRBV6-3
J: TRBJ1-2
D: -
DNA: TGTGCCAGCAGTTACCTTCTCCGGGACATAAGGAGTGGCTACACCTTC
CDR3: CASSYLLRDIRSGYTF

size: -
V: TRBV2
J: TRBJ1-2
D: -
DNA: TGTGCCAGCAGCCCCACCGACAGGTTGCCCTATGGCTACACCTTC
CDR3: CASSPTDRLPYGYTF

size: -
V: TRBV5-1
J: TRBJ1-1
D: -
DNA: TGCGCCAGCAGCTTGGAGCAGAGGAACACTGAAGCTTTCTTT
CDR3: CASSLEQRNTEAFF

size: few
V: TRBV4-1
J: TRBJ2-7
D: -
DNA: TGCGCCAGCAGCCAAGGGTTCTCGTCCAGCGAAACCCACTACGAGCAGTACTTC
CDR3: CASSQGFSSSETHYEQYF

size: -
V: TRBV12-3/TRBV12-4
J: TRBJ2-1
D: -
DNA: TGTGCCAGCAGTTTAGAGGGTGGGAGGCACAATGAGCAGTTCTTC
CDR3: CASSLEGGRHNEQFF

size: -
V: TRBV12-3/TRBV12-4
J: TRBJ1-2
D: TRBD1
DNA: TGTGCCAGCAGTTTACTGGAACAGGGGGACCCTGGCTACACCTTC
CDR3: CASSLLEQGDPGYTF

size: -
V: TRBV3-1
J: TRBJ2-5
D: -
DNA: TGTGCCAGCAGCCAAGCAGGCAAATTGTTGGAGACCCAGTACTTC
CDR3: CASSQAGKLLETQYF

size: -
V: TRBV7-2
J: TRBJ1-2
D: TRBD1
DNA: TGTGCCAGCAGCTTCAGGGACAGGGGTAGGAATGGCTACACCTTC
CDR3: CASSFRDRGRNGYTF

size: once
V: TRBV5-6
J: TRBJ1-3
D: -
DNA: TGTGCCAGCAGCGAGGGTCGAGGAAACACCATATATTTT
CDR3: CASSEGRGNTIYF

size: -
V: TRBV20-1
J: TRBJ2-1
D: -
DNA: TGCAGTGCACGCGGCCATACAGAGGGATGGTACAATGAGCAGTTCTTC
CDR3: CSARGHTEGWYNEQFF